This T cell receptor (beta chain) was captured by sequencing in a study of blood T cell repertoires in COVID-19. Study summary: T cells, B-cell-depleted T cells, or PBMCs supplied cDNA or gDNA.

This CDR3 is built from 14 residues. Germline V gives CDR1 SGHRS, CDR2 YFSETQ. Trimming left V 0 bases short and J 1 base short, with 7 bases between. The protocol was immunoSEQ multiplex PCR, while the TCRdb copy is restricted to in-frame clones and leaves out a portion. Of about 7,500 clones in the sample, over 75% are singletons; the top ten hold roughly a tenth. The origin of this receptor is a human donor in a cohort sampled during active COVID-19. The sample consisted of peripheral blood. This chain joins TRBV5-1 and TRBJ2-5; possibly TRBD1 for D (6 bases). This chain's CDR3 is CASSLGDTQETQYF. For the CDR3, the DNA is TGCGCCAGCAGCTTGGGGGACACCCAAGAGACCCAGTACTTC.